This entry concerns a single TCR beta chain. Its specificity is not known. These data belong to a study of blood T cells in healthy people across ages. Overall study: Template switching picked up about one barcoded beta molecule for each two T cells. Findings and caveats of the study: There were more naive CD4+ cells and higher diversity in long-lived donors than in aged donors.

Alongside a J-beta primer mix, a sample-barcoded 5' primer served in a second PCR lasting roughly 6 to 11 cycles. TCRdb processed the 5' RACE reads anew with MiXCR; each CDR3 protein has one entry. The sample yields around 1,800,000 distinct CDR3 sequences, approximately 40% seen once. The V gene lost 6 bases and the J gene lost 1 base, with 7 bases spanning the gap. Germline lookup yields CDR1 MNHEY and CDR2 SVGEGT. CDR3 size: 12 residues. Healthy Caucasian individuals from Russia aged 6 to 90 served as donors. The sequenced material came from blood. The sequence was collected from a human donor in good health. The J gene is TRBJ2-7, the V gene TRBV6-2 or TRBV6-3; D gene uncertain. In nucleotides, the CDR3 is TGTGCCAGCAGGCCCAGATCCTACGAGCAGTACTTC. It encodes CASRPRSYEQYF.